The T cell receptor beta chain under discussion was sequenced for a study of human T cells and chemical hapten exposure. General study findings and limits: With regard to DPC sensitization, TCRs above 1 in 1000 frequency did not change.

Regarding this clonotype: Its antigen remains unknown.

The CDR3 is made up of 14 amino acids. J was trimmed by 4 bases and V by 5 bases; bases with no gene match: 8. Germline assignment: CDR1 MNHEY and CDR2 SMNVEV (reference sequence). Using its own MiXCR run on the RACE reads, TCRdb lists one record per CDR3 protein. The table has about 360,000 distinct CDR3 sequences, around 6.9% seen once. Time point noted: patch test 1, 2 weeks after DPC sensitization. Treatment denoted: therapeutic diphenylcyclopropenone sensitization with weekly scalp DPC. This material consisted of whole blood, taken in connection with sensitization to the hapten diphenylcyclopropenone (DPC). The V and J genes are TRBV27 and TRBJ2-7, with 7 bases identical to TRBD1. The TCR sequence derives from a woman younger than 35 with alopecia areata. Some clones in this sample may be carry-over from other donors' samples. The CDR3 spells CASSMRGGGYEQYF. CDR3 nucleotide sequence: TGTGCCAGCAGTATGCGAGGGGGCGGGTACGAGCAGTACTTC.